Below, one TCR beta chain is given with its context. Its antigen is currently unknown. The data were obtained in a study of T cell responses to AZD1222 COVID-19 vaccine. Study results and caveats: White British donors predominated, females outnumbered males, and clonal diversity was possibly underestimated. Recipients of two AZD1222 doses showed rising Spike-specific TCR breadth and depth.

Germline CDR1 is ENHRY and CDR2 is SYGVKD. CDR3 length: 17 residues. Germline trimming cut 5 bases from V and 2 bases from J; bases unmatched to any gene: 11. Using immunoSEQ multiplex PCR, the repertoire was profiled, and TCRdb retains in-frame clones only, with some absent. The table includes some 110,000 clones, approximately 90% detected once. The clonotype was recovered from an adult who received the AZD1222 COVID-19 vaccine. This chain links TRBV10-3 with TRBJ1-5; 8 bases line up with TRBD1. The sample consisted of peripheral blood, taken 28 days after the second AZD1222 dose. The CDR3 loop reads CAISPTLDRVGNQPQHF. In DNA form, the CDR3 reads TGTGCCATCAGTCCCACCCTGGACAGGGTTGGCAATCAGCCCCAGCATTTT.